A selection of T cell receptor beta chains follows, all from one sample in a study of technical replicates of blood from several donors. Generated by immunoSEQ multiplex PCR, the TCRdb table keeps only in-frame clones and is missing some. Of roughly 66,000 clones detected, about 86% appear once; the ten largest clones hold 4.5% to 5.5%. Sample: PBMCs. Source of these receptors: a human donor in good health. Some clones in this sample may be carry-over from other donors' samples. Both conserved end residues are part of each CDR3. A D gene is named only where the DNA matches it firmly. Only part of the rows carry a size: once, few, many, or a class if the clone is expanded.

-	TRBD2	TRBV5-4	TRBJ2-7	TGTGCCAGCAGCTCGGGACTAGCGGAGAGCGAGCAGTACTTC	CASSSGLAESEQYF
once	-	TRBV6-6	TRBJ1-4	TGTGCCGGGACTGTCGGGGTAGGCGAAAAACTGTTTTTT	CAGTVGVGEKLFF
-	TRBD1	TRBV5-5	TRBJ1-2	TGTGCCAGCAGCAGGTCGGGACAGGGTTATGGCTACACCTTC	CASSRSGQGYGYTF
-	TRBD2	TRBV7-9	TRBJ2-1	TGTGCCAGCAGCTCCTCTGGCGGGAGCTTTAATGAGCAGTTCTTC	CASSSSGGSFNEQFF
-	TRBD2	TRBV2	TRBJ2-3	TGTGCCAGCAAGGGCGGGGGGCGCACAGATACGCAGTATTTT	CASKGGGRTDTQYF
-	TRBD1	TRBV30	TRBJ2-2	TGTGCCTGGAGGGGGGGACAGGACACCGGGGAGCTGTTTTTT	CAWRGGQDTGELFF
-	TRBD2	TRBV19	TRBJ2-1	TGTGCCAGTAGTGACGGGGCTAGCGGGGGGAATGAGCAGTTCTTC	CASSDGASGGNEQFF
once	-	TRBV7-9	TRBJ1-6	TGTGCCAGCAGCCGGGGGGGCAGTCATAATTCACCCCTCCACTTT	CASSRGGSHNSPLHF
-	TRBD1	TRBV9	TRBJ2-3	TGTGCCAGCAGTAGAGGGGACAGAAACACAGATACGCAGTATTTT	CASSRGDRNTDTQYF
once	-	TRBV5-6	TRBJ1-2	TGTGCCAGCAGCACGGGACAAAAGAACTATGGCTACACCTTC	CASSTGQKNYGYTF
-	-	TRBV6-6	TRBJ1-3	TGTGCCAGCAGTGAGCAGGTCGGACAAGGAAACACCATATATTTT	CASSEQVGQGNTIYF
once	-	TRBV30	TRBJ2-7	TGTGCCTGGGGAAGGACACGCTCCTACGAGCAGTACTTC	CAWGRTRSYEQYF
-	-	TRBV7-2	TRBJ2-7	TGTGCCAGCAGCTTATTAGCAGGGACTTACGAGCAGTACTTC	CASSLLAGTYEQYF
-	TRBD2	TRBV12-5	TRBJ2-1	TGTGCTAGTGGTTTGGTACTCGGGCTAGCGGGATCCGGCAATGAGCAGTTCTTC	CASGLVLGLAGSGNEQFF
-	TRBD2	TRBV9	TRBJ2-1	TGTGCCAGCAGCCTTTGGACTAGCGGAGGCAATGAGCAGTTCTTC	CASSLWTSGGNEQFF
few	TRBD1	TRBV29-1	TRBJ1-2	TGCAGCGTTCTTCAGGGGGCTAACTATGGCTACACCTTC	CSVLQGANYGYTF
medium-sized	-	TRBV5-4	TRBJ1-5	TGTGCCAGCAGCTTGGGGGGAGGTGGTAGCAATCAGCCCCAGCATTTT	CASSLGGGGSNQPQHF
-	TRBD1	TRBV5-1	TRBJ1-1	TGCGCCAGCAGCTTCATACAGGGGCGGGGCGGCACTGAAGCTTTCTTT	CASSFIQGRGGTEAFF
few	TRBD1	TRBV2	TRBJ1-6	TGTGCCAGCAGTACGGACAGGGACGGCTCACCCCTCCACTTT	CASSTDRDGSPLHF
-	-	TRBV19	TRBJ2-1	TGTGCCAGTAGTAACTTAAATGAGCAGTTCTTC	CASSNLNEQFF
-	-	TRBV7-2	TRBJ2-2	TGTGCCAGCAGCTTAGGTACCGCCCCTAGGTCCGGGGAGCTGTTTTTT	CASSLGTAPRSGELFF
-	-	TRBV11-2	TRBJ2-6	TGTGCCAGCAGCTTACAGATCCTTCCTGGGGCCAACGTCCTGACTTTC	CASSLQILPGANVLTF
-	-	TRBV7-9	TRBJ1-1	TGTGCCAGCAGCGCCCGACTGCACCAGCCCGAAGCTTTCTTT	CASSARLHQPEAFF
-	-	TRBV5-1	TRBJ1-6	TGCGCCAGCAGCTTGGGGGGCAGGGTCAATTCACCCCTCCACTTT	CASSLGGRVNSPLHF
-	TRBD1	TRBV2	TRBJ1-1	TGTGCCAGCAATCGACAAGACAGGGTTGAAGCTTTCTTT	CASNRQDRVEAFF
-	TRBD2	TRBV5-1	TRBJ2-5	TGCGCCAGCAGCTTAGGAGACGGACTAGCGGAAGAGACCCAGTACTTC	CASSLGDGLAEETQYF
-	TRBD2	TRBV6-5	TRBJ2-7	TGTGCCAGCAGTTACAGGGGGACTAGCGGGTACGAGCAGTACTTC	CASSYRGTSGYEQYF
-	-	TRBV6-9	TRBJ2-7	TGTGCCAGCAGTTACAGGGCCCGCGGCTTCTACGAGCAGTACTTC	CASSYRARGFYEQYF
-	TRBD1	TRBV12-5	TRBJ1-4	TGTGCTAGTGGTACCGGACAGGGTGAAAAACTGTTTTTT	CASGTGQGEKLFF
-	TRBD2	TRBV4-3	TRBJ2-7	TGCGCCAGCAGCCAAAGCGGGATCTCCTACGAGCAGTACTTC	CASSQSGISYEQYF
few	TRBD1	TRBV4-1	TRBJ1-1	TGCGCCAGCAGCCAAAACCACAGGGGGCTTGGAGCTTTCTTT	CASSQNHRGLGAFF
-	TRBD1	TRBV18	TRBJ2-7	TGTGCCAGCTCACCTAGTGACAGGGGGCATACGAGCTCCTACGAGCAGTACTTC	CASSPSDRGHTSSYEQYF
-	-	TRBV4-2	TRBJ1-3	TGTGCCAGCCAGAGGAACTCTGGAAACACCATATATTTT	CASQRNSGNTIYF
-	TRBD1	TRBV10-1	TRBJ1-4	TGCGCCAGCAGTGAAAGGGACAGGTGGGGATTGGCAACTAATGAAAAACTGTTTTTT	CASSERDRWGLATNEKLFF
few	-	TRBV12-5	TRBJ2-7	TGTGCTAGTGGTTTGAGTCCGGGCGAGCAGTACTTC	CASGLSPGEQYF
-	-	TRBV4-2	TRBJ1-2	TGTGCCAGCAGCCAAGAACAAGGCAGGGGCTATGGCTACACCTTC	CASSQEQGRGYGYTF
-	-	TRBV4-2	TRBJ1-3	TGTGCCAGCAGCCAAGATCCTAGCAGGACTGGAAACACCATATATTTT	CASSQDPSRTGNTIYF
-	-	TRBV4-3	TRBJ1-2	TGCGCCAGCAGCCAAGATCGTGCAGGGGACTATGGCTACACCTTC	CASSQDRAGDYGYTF
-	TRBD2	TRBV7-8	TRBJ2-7	TGTGCCAGCAGCTTTGGCGGAGCGGGGGGGCGGGAGCAGTACTTC	CASSFGGAGGREQYF
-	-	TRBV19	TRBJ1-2	TGTGCCAGTAGTATCGGACAGTTTAACTATGGCTACACCTTC	CASSIGQFNYGYTF